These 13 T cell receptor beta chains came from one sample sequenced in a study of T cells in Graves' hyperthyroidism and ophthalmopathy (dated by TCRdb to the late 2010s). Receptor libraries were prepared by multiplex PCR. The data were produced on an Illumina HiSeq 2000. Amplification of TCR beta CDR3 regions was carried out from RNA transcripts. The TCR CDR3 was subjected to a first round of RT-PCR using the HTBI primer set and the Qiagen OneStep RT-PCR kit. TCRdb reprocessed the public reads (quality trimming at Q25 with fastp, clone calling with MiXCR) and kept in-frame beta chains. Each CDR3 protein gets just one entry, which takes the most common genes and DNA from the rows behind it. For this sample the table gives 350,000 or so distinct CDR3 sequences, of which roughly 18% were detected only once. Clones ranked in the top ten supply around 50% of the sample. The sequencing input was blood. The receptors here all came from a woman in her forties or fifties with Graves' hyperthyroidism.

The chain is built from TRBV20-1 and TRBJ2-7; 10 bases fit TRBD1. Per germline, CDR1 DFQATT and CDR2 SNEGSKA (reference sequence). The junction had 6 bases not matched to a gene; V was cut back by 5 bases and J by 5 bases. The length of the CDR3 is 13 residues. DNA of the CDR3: TGCAGTGCTGCATCCGGGACAGGGGACGAGCAGTACTTC. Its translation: CSAASGTGDEQYF.

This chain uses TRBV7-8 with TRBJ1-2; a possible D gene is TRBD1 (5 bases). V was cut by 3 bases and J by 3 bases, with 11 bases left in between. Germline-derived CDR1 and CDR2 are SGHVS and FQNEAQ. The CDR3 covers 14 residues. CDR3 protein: CASSLEGIDYGYTF. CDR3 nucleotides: TGTGCCAGCAGCTTGGAGGGGATTGACTATGGCTACACCTTC.

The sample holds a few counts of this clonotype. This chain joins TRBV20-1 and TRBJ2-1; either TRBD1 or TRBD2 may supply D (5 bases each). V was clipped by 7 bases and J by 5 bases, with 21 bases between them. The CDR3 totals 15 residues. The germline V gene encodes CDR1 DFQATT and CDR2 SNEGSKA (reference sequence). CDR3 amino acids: CSGVKVGTFDNEQFF. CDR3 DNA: TGCAGTGGGGTTAAGGTTGGGACCTTCGACAATGAGCAGTTCTTC.

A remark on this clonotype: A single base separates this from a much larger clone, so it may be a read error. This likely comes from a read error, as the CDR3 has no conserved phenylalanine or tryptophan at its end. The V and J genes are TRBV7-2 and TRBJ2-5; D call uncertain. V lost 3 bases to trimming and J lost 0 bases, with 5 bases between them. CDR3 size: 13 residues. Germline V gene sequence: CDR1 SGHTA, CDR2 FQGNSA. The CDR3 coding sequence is TGTGCCAGCAGCTTCTCGTACCAAGAGACCCAGTACCTC. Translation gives CASSFSYQETQYL.

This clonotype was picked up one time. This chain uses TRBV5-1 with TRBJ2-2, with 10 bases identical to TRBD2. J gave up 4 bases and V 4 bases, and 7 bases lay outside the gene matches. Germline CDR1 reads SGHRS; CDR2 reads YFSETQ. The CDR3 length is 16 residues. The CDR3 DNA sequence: TGCGCCAGCAGCCTGGGACTAGCGAAAATCACCGGGGAGCTGTTTTTT. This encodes CASSLGLAKITGELFF.

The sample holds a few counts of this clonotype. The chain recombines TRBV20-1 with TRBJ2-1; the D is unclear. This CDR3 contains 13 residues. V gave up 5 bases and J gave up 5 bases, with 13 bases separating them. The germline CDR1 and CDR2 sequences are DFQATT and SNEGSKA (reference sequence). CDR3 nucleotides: TGCAGTGCTCCCCGGAGATCTGACAATGAGCAGTTCTTC. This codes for CSAPRRSDNEQFF.

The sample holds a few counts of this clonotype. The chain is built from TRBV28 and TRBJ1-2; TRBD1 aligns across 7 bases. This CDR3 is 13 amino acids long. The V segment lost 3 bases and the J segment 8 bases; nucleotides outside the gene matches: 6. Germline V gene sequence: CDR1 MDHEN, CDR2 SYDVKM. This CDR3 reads CASSFSGGDGYTF. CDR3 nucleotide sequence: TGTGCCAGCAGTTTTTCAGGGGGAGACGGCTACACCTTC.

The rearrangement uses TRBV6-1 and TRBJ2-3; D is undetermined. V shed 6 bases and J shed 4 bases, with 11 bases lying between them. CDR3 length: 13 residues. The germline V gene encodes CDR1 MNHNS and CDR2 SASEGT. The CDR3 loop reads CASRFGEADTQYF. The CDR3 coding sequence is TGTGCCAGCAGATTTGGCGAGGCAGATACGCAGTATTTT.

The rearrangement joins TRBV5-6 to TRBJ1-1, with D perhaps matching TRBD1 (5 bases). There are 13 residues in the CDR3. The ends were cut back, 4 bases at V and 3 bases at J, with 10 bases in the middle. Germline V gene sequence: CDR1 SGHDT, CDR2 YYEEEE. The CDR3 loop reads CASSADRDTEAFF. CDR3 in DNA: TGTGCCAGCAGCGCCGACAGAGACACTGAAGCTTTCTTT. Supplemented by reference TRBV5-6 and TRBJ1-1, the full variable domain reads DAGVTQSPTHLIKTRGQQVTLRCSPKSGHDTVSWYQQALGQGPQFIFQYYEEEERQRGNFPDRFSGHQFPNYSSELNVNALLLGDSALYLCASSADRDTEAFFGQGTRLTVV.

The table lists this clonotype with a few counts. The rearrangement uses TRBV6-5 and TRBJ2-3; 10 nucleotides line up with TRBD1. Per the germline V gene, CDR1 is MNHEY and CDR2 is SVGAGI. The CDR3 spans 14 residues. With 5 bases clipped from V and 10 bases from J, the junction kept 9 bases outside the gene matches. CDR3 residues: CASSLTRDRGSQYF. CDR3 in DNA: TGTGCCAGCAGTCTCACCCGGGACAGGGGATCGCAGTATTTT.

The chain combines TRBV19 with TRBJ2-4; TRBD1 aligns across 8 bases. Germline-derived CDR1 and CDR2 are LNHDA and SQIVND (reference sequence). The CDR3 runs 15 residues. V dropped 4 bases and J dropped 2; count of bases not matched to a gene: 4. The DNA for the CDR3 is TGTGCCAGTAGTACTCGGACAGGGTCCAAAAACATTCAGTACTTC. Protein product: CASSTRTGSKNIQYF. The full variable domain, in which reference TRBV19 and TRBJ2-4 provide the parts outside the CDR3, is DGGITQSPKYLFRKEGQNVTLSCEQNLNHDAMYWYRQDPGQGLRLIYYSQIVNDFQKGDIAEGYSVSREKKESFPLTVTSAQKNPTAFYLCASSTRTGSKNIQYFGAGTRLSVL.

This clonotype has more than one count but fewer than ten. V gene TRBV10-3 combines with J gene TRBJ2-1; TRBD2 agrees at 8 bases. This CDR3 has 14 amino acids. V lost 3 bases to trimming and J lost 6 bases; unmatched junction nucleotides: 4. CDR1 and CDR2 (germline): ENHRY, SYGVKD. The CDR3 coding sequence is TGTGCCATCAGTGACGGGGGGGTAGGCAATGAGCAGTTCTTC. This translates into CAISDGGVGNEQFF.

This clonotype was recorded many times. In DNA, the CDR3 is TGTGCCAGCAGTTACGGGACAGGGCAAGAGACCCAGTACTTC. It yields the protein CASSYGTGQETQYF. The J gene is TRBJ2-5, the V gene TRBV12-3 or TRBV12-4; 9 nucleotides match TRBD1. The CDR3 covers 14 residues. V lost 4 bases and J lost 2; bases outside the gene matches: 2.